The 18 T cell receptor beta chains listed next were all sequenced from one sample in a study of T cells after yellow fever vaccination. Each CDR3 protein gets one entry after TCRdb re-called the 5' RACE reads with MiXCR. The table has more than 300,000 distinct CDR3 sequences, around 7% seen once. The source was PBMCs, collected approximately 40 days after the first yellow fever vaccination. The receptors here all came from a man in his late teens or twenties who received the YFV17D yellow fever vaccine.

The rearrangement uses TRBV28 and TRBJ1-1; 7 nucleotides line up with TRBD1. CDR1 MDHEN and CDR2 SYDVKM come from the germline V gene. The CDR3 totals 14 residues. With V trimmed by 3 bases and J by 3 bases, 4 bases remained unmatched. Written as DNA, the CDR3 is TGTGCCAGCAGTTTCAGGGGGGGGTACACTGAAGCTTTCTTT. Amino acids: CASSFRGGYTEAFF.

In its sample, this clonotype was seen a few times. The rearrangement links TRBV5-4 to TRBJ2-5; D gene uncertain. V was cut by 0 bases and J by 5 bases, with 14 bases left in between. CDR1 SGHNT and CDR2 YYREEE come from the germline V gene (reference sequence). The CDR3 loop spans 15 amino acids. The CDR3 bases are TGTGCCAGCAGCTTGGAAAACGCAGTGACGGAGACCCAGTACTTC. Translated: CASSLENAVTETQYF. Drawing the rest from reference TRBV5-4 and TRBJ2-5, the complete variable domain is ETGVTQSPTHLIKTRGQQVTLRCSSQSGHNTVSWYQQALGQGPQFIFQYYREEENGRGNFPPRFSGLQFPNYSSELNVNALELDDSALYLCASSLENAVTETQYFGPGTRLLVL.

This clonotype was seen many times. The rearrangement joins TRBV6-2 or TRBV6-3 to TRBJ2-7; D remains unclear. V lost 4 bases and J 2 bases, leaving 9 bases between the germline ends. Per germline, CDR1 MNHEY and CDR2 SVGEGT. This CDR3 has 13 residues. The chain's CDR3 is CASSSQAPYEQYV. Written as DNA, the CDR3 is TGTGCCAGCAGTTCCCAAGCGCCCTACGAGCAGTACGTC.

This clonotype was seen many times. This chain uses TRBV7-9 with TRBJ1-2; D remains unclear. The CDR3 is made up of 14 amino acids. Germline V gene data show CDR1 as SEHNR and CDR2 as FQNEAQ (reference sequence). The V end was cut by 1 base, the J end by 6 bases, with 12 bases between. Written as DNA, the CDR3 is TGTGCCAGCAGCTTAGGACAAGCCCTGAATGGCTACACCTTC. Amino acid sequence: CASSLGQALNGYTF. Full variable domain (rest looked up from reference TRBV7-9 and TRBJ1-2): DTGVSQNPRHKITKRGQNVTFRCDPISEHNRLYWYRQTLGQGPEFLTYFQNEAQLEKSRLLSDRFSAERPKGSFSTLEIQRTEQGDSAMYLCASSLGQALNGYTFGSGTRLTVV.

This clonotype was seen only a few times. The gene calls are TRBV2 and TRBJ1-1; 8 bases line up with TRBD1. The V gene end was trimmed by 8 bases and the J gene end by 5 bases; junction bases not matched to a gene: 4. CDR3 length equals 12 residues. Germline loops: CDR1 SNHLY, CDR2 FYNNEI. In DNA, the CDR3 is TGTGCCAGCGGACAGGGCGGAACTGAAGCTTTCTTT. This sequence encodes CASGQGGTEAFF. Complete variable domain (other parts from reference TRBV2 and TRBJ1-1): EPEVTQTPSHQVTQMGQEVILRCVPISNHLYFYWYRQILGQKVEFLVSFYNNEISEKSEIFDDQFSVERPDGSNFTLKIRSTKLEDSAMYFCASGQGGTEAFFGQGTRLTVV.

The J gene is TRBJ2-1, the V gene TRBV7-3, with 8 nucleotides matching TRBD1. CDR1 is SGHTA, CDR2 FQGTGA, per germline. Unmatched junction bases numbered 9, after V lost 5 bases and J lost 6 bases. The length of the CDR3 is 15 residues. The CDR3 sequence: CASSPVPGGINEQFF. The CDR3 DNA follows: TGTGCCAGCAGCCCCGTGCCAGGGGGCATCAATGAGCAGTTCTTC.

For the CDR3, the DNA is TGTGCCAGCAGCAGAAGCGCGGTGTACCAAGAGACCCAGTACTTC. Amino acids: CASSRSAVYQETQYF. V usage is TRBV7-2 and J usage is TRBJ2-5, with D unclear. This CDR3 has 15 amino acids. Trimming pared 5 bases from V and 0 bases from J, leaving 13 bases between. From germline, CDR1 is SGHTA and CDR2 FQGNSA.

The chain combines TRBV6-5 with TRBJ2-7, with 8 bases identical to TRBD1. Germline-derived CDR1 and CDR2 are MNHEY and SVGAGI. The CDR3 totals 15 residues. V was pared by 2 bases and J by 2 bases, with 5 bases of the junction left unmatched. CDR3 residues: CASSYIGTGTYEQYF. Written as DNA, the CDR3 is TGTGCCAGCAGTTACATCGGGACAGGTACCTACGAGCAGTACTTC.

This clonotype was found a few times. V is TRBV18 and J is TRBJ2-7; no clear D. V lost 4 bases and J lost 3, with 10 bases in between. Germline CDR1 and CDR2: KGHSH and LQKENI. The CDR3 runs 13 residues. CDR3 DNA sequence: TGTGCCAGCTCACTAAGCCAGGTCTACGAGCAGTACGTC. It translates to CASSLSQVYEQYV.

This clonotype has just a few counts. The rearrangement joins TRBV11-2 to TRBJ2-5; tentative D call: TRBD2 (5 bases). Per germline, CDR1 SGHAT and CDR2 FQNNGV. Trimming removed 4 bases from V and 5 bases from J, with 17 bases in between. The CDR3 runs to 15 residues. DNA of the CDR3: TGTGCCAGCAGCTCGATGTCGGGGTTTTGGGAGACCCAGTACTTC. As protein: CASSSMSGFWETQYF.

In its sample, this clonotype was seen a few times. This chain connects TRBV7-2 to TRBJ2-7; D is undetermined. CDR1 and CDR2 (germline): SGHTA, FQGNSA. The V end lost 3 bases, the J end lost 1 base, and 7 bases lay between the germline ends. CDR3 length equals 13 residues. In nucleotides, the CDR3 is TGTGCCAGCAGCTTTGAGCTTTCCTACGAGCAGTACTTC. Protein product: CASSFELSYEQYF.

Ten or more counts support this clonotype. The rearrangement joins TRBV6-5 to TRBJ2-1, with D possibly TRBD1 on 6 matching bases. Germline assignment: CDR1 MNHEY and CDR2 SVGAGI. The CDR3 is 14 residues long. Trimming removed 3 bases from V and 5 bases from J, with 11 bases in between. The CDR3 region is CASSYSDSNNEQFF. The CDR3 nucleotides read TGTGCCAGCAGTTATTCGGACAGCAACAATGAGCAGTTCTTC.

This clonotype has at least ten counts. The rearrangement links TRBV12-3 or TRBV12-4 to TRBJ2-3; 8 bases line up with TRBD2. The CDR3 length is 15 residues. The junction had 8 bases not matched to a gene; V was cut back by 6 bases and J by 3 bases. As DNA, the CDR3 is TGTGCCAGCAGGCCCCCGGGACTAGAAACAGATACGCAGTATTTT. Translated: CASRPPGLETDTQYF.

CDR3 coding DNA: TGTGCCAGCAGATGGGGGGGCCTCAATGAGCAGTTCTTC. Encoded protein: CASRWGGLNEQFF. The chain recombines TRBV2 with TRBJ2-1; D perhaps matches TRBD2 (7 bases). This CDR3 is built from 13 residues. The V end lost 6 bases, the J end lost 6 bases, and 12 bases lay between the germline ends. The germline CDR1 and CDR2 sequences are SNHLY and FYNNEI.

This clonotype was seen ten or more times. The chain couples TRBV7-2 to TRBJ1-2; 7 bases agree with TRBD1. The CDR3 is 13 residues long. Germline lookup yields CDR1 SGHTA and CDR2 FQGNSA. J gave up 3 bases and V 5 bases, and 3 bases lay outside the gene matches. Written as DNA, the CDR3 is TGTGCCAGCAGCCGTACAGGGGACTATGGCTACACCTTC. Translation: CASSRTGDYGYTF.

This clonotype was observed many times. The rearrangement links TRBV27 to TRBJ2-3, with 10 bases matching TRBD2. The CDR3 is made up of 16 amino acids. Germline values: CDR1 MNHEY, CDR2 SMNVEV (reference sequence). Trimming took 3 bases from V and 2 from J; bases not matched to a gene: 5. This CDR3 is CASSFTSGVFTDTQYF. The CDR3 DNA reads TGTGCCAGCAGTTTTACTAGCGGGGTGTTCACAGATACGCAGTATTTT.

This chain uses TRBV6-6 with TRBJ2-7; TRBD1 matches 8 bases. The trim removed 11 bases at V and 3 bases at J, leaving 6 bases unmatched. In germline, CDR1 is MNHNY, CDR2 SVGAGI (reference sequence). The CDR3 totals 12 residues. CDR3 DNA sequence: TGTGCCGGAGGGACAGGTATCTACGAGCAGTACTTC. Protein sequence: CAGGTGIYEQYF.

This clonotype showed up many times. The gene calls are TRBV12-3 or TRBV12-4 and TRBJ1-1; TRBD1 might be the D (5 bases). The CDR3 contains 15 residues. The ends were cut back, 4 bases at V and 0 bases at J, with 12 bases in the middle. The CDR3 DNA follows: TGTGCCAGCAGTTCCCGGGGGGGGATGAACACTGAAGCTTTCTTT. Translation: CASSSRGGMNTEAFF.